The entry below describes one T cell receptor beta chain. TCRbeta libraries were built with three rounds of nested PCR, modified from ARM-PCR. One entry per CDR3 protein, called by TCRdb with MiXCR from the multiplex PCR reads. The data contain 85,000 to 100,000 distinct CDR3 sequences, just over 65% of them seen just once; the ten biggest clones take up around 18%. The entry originates in a study of tumor and adjacent non-tumor tissue in lung cancer. This sample's RNA came from whole unsorted tissue. In germline, CDR1 is DFQATT, CDR2 SNEGSKA (reference sequence). V was pared by 4 bases and J by 5 bases, with 8 bases of the junction left unmatched. The CDR3 has 14 amino acids.

The chain has TRBV20-1 and TRBJ2-3, with 8 bases lining up with TRBD2. This TCR came from a man aged 55 to 70 with non-small cell lung cancer. The sample taken for sequencing was lung tumor tissue. The CDR3 region has the DNA TGCAGTGCTACCGGGGGGGAGTCGAAAGATACGCAGTATTTT. It encodes CSATGGESKDTQYF.